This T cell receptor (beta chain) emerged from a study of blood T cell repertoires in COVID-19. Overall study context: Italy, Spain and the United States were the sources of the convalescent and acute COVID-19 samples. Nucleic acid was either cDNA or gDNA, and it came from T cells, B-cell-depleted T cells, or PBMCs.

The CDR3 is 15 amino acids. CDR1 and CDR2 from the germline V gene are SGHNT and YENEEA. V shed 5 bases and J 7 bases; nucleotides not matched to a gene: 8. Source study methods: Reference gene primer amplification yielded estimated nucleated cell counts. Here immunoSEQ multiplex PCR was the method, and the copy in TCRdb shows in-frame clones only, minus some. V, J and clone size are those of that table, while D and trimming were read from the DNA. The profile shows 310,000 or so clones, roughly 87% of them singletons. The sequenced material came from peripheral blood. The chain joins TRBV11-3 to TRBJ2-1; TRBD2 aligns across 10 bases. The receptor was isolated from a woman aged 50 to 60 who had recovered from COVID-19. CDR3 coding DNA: TGTGCCAGCAGCCTCGGGACTAGCGAGAAGAATGAGCAGTTCTTC. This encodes CASSLGTSEKNEQFF.